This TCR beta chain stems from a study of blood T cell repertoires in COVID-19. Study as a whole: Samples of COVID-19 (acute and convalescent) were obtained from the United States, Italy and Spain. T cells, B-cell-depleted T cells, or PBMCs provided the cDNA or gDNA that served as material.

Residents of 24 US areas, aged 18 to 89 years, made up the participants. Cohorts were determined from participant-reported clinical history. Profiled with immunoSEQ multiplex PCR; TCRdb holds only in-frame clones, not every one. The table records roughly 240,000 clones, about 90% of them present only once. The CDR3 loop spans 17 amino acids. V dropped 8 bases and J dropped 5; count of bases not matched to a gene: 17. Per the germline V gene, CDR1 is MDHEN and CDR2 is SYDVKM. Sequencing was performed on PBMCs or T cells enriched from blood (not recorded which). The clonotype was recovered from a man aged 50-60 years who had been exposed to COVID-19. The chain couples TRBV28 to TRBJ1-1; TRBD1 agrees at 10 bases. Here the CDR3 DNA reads TGTGCCAGCTCCGAATGGACAGGGGGTGGGGACGGGACTGAAGCTTTCTTT. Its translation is CASSEWTGGGDGTEAFF. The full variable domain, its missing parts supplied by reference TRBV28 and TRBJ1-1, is DVKVTQSSRYLVKRTGEKVFLECVQDMDHENMFWYRQDPGLGLRLIYFSYDVKMKEKGDIPEGYSVSREKKERFSLILESASTNQTSMYLCASSEWTGGGDGTEAFFGQGTRLTVV.